Listed below are T cell receptor beta chains from one sample, sequenced in a study of blood T cell repertoires in COVID-19. Profiling relied on immunoSEQ multiplex PCR, and the TCRdb table lists in-frame clones only, not all of them. Here the sample spans about 210,000 clones, approximately 85% being singletons. The sequencing sample was made of peripheral blood. These receptors all stem from a woman of 80 years or more with acute or convalescent COVID-19. The CDR3 runs from the conserved cysteine through the conserved F or W. The order of the fields is V gene, clone size, D gene, J gene, CDR3 DNA, CDR3 protein. A D gene is named only where the DNA matches it firmly. Some rows have no size entry. The others give once, few or many, or a class for an expanded clone.

TRBV7-3,NA,TRBD2,TRBJ2-1,TGTGCCAGCAGCAACTCTAGCGGGAGGGCCCAGGAGCAGTTCTTC,CASSNSSGRAQEQFF
TRBV27,NA,NA,TRBJ1-3,TGTGCCAGCGGGTTGGTGGGGGCGAACACCATATATTTT,CASGLVGANTIYF
TRBV5-1,NA,TRBD1,TRBJ1-1,TGCGCCAGCAGCACGGGACAGGGAGGGAACACTGAAGCTTTCTTT,CASSTGQGGNTEAFF
TRBV20-1,few,TRBD2,TRBJ2-6,TGCAGTGCTAGTGCGGGAGCGAACTCTGGGGCCAACGTCCTGACTTTC,CSASAGANSGANVLTF
TRBV7-2,NA,NA,TRBJ2-4,TGTGCCAGCAGCCGCGTCATGGGGGGCATTCAGTACTTC,CASSRVMGGIQYF
TRBV2,NA,TRBD1,TRBJ2-7,TGTGCCAGCAATCGCGGACAGGGCAGGGAGCAGTACTTC,CASNRGQGREQYF
TRBV10-1,NA,NA,TRBJ2-1,TGCGCCAGCAGTGAACCCGGGAGAGGCGGGCACAATGAGCAGTTCTTC,CASSEPGRGGHNEQFF
TRBV6-5,NA,NA,TRBJ1-5,TGTGCCAGCAGTTGGGACACTAGCAATCAGCCCCAGCATTTT,CASSWDTSNQPQHF
TRBV20-1,NA,NA,TRBJ2-7,TGCAGTGCCTTGCCTACCGACGAGCAGTACTTC,CSALPTDEQYF
TRBV2,few,NA,TRBJ1-2,TGTGCCAGCAGTGACAGTGGCGGGCGCGGCTACACCTTC,CASSDSGGRGYTF
TRBV2,few,NA,TRBJ1-6,TGTGCCAGCAGCCTCCGGGACATCTTTAATTCACCCCTCCACTTT,CASSLRDIFNSPLHF
TRBV5-4,few,TRBD1,TRBJ2-7,TGTGCCAGCAGCCCTGTAACGACAGGGGGCGACGAGCAGTACTTC,CASSPVTTGGDEQYF
TRBV27,NA,NA,TRBJ2-2,TGTGCCAGCAGTTTAGCAGCCGGGGAGCTGTTTTTT,CASSLAAGELFF
TRBV7-3,NA,NA,TRBJ2-4,TGTGCCAGCAGCTTTGCACAGGGTGGCGTTCAGTACTTC,CASSFAQGGVQYF
TRBV27,NA,TRBD1,TRBJ1-1,TGTGCCAGCAGCCGGGACAGGTATACGAACACTGAAGCTTTCTTT,CASSRDRYTNTEAFF